This T cell receptor (beta chain) was recovered during a study of regulatory T cells in long-lasting Graves disease. Broader study findings: Because few samples were included, accuracy may have been lower. Patients whose Graves' disease persisted exhibited lower TCR diversity than those newly diagnosed. New patients shared fewer public clonotypes (approximately 1,000) than persistent patients did (approximately 2,700).

Construction of TCR beta libraries relied on iRepertoire HTBI primers and on Arm-PCR targeting CDR3 regions. TCRdb itself ran the multiplex PCR reads through MiXCR, one entry per CDR3 protein. The table shows roughly 440,000 distinct CDR3 sequences, with about 17% occurring only once. Regarding this clonotype: Its cognate antigen is unknown.

After removal of 1 base from V and 3 bases from J, the junction contained 5 bases not matched to a gene. The CDR3 extends over 16 amino acids. Time point denoted: newly diagnosed GD, antithyroid drugs for less than 3 months. Researchers made the TCR library from RNA that was extracted from PBMCs. These same records also appear under a second study, on T cells in Graves' hyperthyroidism and ophthalmopathy. That source adds: Patients were excluded for uncontrolled infection, other autoimmune disease, pregnancy or lactation.

The chain has TRBV12-3 or TRBV12-4 and TRBJ2-3, with 9 bases identical to TRBD2. Sequencing was performed on peripheral blood mononuclear cells (PBMCs), taken at new diagnosis, from a patient treated with antithyroid drugs. The sequence derives from a woman aged 18-29 years with Graves disease. The CDR3 sequence: CASSLGAGGLTDTQYF. The CDR3 nucleotides are TGTGCCAGCAGTTTAGGGGCGGGAGGGTTAACAGATACGCAGTATTTT.